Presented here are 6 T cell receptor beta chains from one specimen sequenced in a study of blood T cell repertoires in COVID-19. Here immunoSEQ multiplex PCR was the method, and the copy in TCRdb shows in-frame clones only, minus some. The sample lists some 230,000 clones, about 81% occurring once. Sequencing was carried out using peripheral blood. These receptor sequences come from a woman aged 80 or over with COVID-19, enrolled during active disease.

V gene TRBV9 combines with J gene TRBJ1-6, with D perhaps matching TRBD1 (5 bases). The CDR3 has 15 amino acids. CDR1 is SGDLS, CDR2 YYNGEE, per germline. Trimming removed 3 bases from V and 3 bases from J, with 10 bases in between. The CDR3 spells CASSARGGYNSPLHF. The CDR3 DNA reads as TGTGCCAGCAGCGCGCGGGGGGGCTATAATTCACCCCTCCACTTT.

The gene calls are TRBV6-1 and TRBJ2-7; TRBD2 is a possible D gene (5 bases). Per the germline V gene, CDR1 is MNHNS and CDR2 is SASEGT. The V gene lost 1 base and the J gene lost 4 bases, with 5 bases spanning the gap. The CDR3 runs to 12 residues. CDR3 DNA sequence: TGTGCCAGCAGTGAAGAGCGGTACGAGCAGTACTTC. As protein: CASSEERYEQYF.

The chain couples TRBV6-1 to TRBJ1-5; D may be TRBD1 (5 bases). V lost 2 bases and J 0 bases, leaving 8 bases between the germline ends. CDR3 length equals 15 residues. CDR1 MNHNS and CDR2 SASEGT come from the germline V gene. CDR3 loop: CASSEKGYSNQPQHF. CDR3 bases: TGTGCCAGCAGTGAAAAGGGGTATAGCAATCAGCCCCAGCATTTT.

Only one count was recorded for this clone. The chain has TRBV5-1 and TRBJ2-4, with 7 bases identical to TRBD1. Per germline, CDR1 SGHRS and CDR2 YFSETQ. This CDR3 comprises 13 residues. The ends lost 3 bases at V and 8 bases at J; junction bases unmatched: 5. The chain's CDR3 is CASSWDRRDIQYF. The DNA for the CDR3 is TGCGCCAGCAGCTGGGACAGAAGGGACATTCAGTACTTC. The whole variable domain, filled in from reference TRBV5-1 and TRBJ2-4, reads KAGVTQTPRYLIKTRGQQVTLSCSPISGHRSVSWYQQTPGQGLQFLFEYFSETQRNKGNFPGRFSGRQFSNSRSEMNVSTLELGDSALYLCASSWDRRDIQYFGAGTRLSVL.

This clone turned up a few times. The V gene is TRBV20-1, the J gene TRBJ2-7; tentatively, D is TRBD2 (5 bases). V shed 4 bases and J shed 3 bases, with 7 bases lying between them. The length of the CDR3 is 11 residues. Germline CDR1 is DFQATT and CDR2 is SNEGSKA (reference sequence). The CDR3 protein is CSAKGDYEQYF. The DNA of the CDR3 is TGCAGTGCTAAGGGAGACTACGAGCAGTACTTC.

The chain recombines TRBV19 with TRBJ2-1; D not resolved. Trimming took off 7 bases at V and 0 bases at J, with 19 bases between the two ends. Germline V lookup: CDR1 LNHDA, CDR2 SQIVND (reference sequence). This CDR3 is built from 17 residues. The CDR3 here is CASKSAALSPSYNEQFF. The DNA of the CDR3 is TGTGCCAGTAAATCGGCAGCGCTGTCGCCCTCCTACAATGAGCAGTTCTTC.